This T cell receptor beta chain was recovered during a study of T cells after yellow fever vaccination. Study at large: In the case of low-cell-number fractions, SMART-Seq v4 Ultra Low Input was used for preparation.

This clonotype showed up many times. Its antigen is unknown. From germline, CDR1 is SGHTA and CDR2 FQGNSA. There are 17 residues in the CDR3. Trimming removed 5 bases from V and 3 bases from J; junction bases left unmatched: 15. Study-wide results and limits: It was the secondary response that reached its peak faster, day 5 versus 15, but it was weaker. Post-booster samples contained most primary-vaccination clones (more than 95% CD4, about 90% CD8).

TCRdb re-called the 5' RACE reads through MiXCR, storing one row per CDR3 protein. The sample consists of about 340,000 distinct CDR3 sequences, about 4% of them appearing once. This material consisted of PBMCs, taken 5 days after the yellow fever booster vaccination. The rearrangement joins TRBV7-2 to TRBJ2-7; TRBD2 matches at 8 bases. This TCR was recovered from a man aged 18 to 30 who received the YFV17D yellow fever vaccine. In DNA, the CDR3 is TGTGCCAGCAGCCGGGTTTTTAATGCGGGGGGTTTCTACGAGCAGTACTTC. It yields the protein CASSRVFNAGGFYEQYF.